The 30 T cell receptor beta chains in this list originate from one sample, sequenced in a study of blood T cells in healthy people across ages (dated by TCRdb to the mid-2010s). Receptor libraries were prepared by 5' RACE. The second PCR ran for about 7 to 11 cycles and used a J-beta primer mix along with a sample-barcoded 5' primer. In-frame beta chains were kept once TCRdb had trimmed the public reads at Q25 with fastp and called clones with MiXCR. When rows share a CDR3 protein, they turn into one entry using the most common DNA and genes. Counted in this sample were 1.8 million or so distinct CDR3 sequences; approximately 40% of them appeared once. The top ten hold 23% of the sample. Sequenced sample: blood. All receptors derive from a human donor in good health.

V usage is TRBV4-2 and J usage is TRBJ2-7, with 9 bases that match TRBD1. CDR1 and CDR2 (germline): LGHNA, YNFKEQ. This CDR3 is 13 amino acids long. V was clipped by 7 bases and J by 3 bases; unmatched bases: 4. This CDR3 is CASKLDRGYEQYF. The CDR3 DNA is TGTGCCAGCAAACTGGACAGGGGCTACGAGCAGTACTTC.

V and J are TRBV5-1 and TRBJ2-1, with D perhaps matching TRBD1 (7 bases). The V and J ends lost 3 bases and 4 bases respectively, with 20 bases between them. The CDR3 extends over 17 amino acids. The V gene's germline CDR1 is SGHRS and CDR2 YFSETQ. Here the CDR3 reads CASSSLAGTEFYNEQFF. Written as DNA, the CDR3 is TGCGCCAGCAGCTCTTTGGCGGGGACAGAATTTTACAATGAGCAGTTCTTC.

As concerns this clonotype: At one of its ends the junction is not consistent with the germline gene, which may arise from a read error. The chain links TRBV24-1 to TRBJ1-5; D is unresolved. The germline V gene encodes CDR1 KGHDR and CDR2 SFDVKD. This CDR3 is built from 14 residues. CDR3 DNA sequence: TGTGCCGCCAGTAGCCCGGGTCGTAATCAGCCCCAGCATTTT. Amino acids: CAASSPGRNQPQHF.

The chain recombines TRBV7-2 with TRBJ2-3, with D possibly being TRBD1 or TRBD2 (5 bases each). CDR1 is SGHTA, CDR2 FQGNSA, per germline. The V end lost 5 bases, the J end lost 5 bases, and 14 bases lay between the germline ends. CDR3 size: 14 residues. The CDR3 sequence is CASSQGPLKDTQYF. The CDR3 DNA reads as TGTGCCAGCAGCCAGGGACCCCTGAAAGATACGCAGTATTTT.

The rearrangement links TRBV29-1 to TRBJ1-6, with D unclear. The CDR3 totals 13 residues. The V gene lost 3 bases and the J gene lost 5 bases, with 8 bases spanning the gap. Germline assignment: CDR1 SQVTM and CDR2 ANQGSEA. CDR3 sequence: CSVDVGNNSPLHF. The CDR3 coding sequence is TGCAGCGTTGATGTGGGTAATAATTCACCCCTCCACTTT.

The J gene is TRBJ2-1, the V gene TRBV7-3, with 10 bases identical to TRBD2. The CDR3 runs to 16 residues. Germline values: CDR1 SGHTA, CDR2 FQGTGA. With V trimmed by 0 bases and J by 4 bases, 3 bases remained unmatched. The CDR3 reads CASSLTPSGGYNEQFF. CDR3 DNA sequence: TGTGCCAGCAGCTTAACGCCTAGCGGGGGTTACAATGAGCAGTTCTTC.

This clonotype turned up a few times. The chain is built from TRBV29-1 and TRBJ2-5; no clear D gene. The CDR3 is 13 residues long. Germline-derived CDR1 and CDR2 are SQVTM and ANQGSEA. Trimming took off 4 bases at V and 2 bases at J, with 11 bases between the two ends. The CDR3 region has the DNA TGCAGCGTTGCTTGGGCAGTACAAGAGACCCAGTACTTC. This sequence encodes CSVAWAVQETQYF.

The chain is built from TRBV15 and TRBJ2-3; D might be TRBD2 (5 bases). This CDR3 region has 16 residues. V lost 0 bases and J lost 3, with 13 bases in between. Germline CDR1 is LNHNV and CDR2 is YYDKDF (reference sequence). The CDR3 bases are TGTGCCACCAGCAGAGAGGCCGGCAGGAGGACAGATACGCAGTATTTT. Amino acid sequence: CATSREAGRRTDTQYF.

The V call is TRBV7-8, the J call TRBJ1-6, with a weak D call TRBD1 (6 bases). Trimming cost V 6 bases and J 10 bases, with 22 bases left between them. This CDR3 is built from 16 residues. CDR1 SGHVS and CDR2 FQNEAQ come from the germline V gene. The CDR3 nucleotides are TGTGCCAGCAGTCACCGCCGACAGGACCTTTTGTCACCCCTCCACTTT. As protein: CASSHRRQDLLSPLHF.

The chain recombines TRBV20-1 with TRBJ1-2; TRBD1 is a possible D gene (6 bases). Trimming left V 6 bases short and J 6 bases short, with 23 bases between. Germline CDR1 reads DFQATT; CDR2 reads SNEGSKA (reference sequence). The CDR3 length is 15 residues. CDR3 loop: CSAPLGGMLGNGYTF. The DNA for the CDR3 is TGCAGTGCCCCCCTAGGGGGTATGTTAGGAAATGGCTACACCTTC.

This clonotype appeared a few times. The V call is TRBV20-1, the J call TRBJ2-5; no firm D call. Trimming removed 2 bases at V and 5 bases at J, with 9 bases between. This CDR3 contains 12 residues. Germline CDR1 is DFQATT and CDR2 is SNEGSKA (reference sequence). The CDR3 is CSARLARETQYF. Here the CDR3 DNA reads TGCAGTGCTAGACTCGCGAGGGAGACCCAGTACTTC.

The CDR3, as DNA: TGTGCCAGCAGCAAAACCCCACAGGTTTCCTACGAGCAGTACTTC. Its translation: CASSKTPQVSYEQYF. The genes are TRBV9 and TRBJ2-7, with D possibly being TRBD1 (5 bases). The CDR3 has 15 amino acids. Trimming took off 4 bases at V and 1 base at J, with 15 bases between the two ends. Germline V gene sequence: CDR1 SGDLS, CDR2 YYNGEE.

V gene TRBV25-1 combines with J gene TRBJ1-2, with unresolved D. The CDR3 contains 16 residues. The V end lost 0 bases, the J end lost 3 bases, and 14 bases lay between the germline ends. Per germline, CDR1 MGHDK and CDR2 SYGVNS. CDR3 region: CASSEYFSSADYGYTF. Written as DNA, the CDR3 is TGTGCCAGCAGTGAATATTTCAGTTCGGCGGACTATGGCTACACCTTC.

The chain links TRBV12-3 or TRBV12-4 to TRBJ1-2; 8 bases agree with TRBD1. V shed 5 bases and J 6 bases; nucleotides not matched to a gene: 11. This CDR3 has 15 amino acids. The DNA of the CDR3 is TGTGCCAGCAGTCCCCGTGGACAGGGTCCCAATGGCTACACCTTC. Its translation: CASSPRGQGPNGYTF.

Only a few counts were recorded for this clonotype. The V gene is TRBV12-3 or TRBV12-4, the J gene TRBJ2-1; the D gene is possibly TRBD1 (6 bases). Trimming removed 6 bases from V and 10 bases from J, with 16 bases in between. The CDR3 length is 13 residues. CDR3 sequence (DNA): TGTGCCAGCAGCCTCGCAACCGGGACAGAGCAGTTCTTC. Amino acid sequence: CASSLATGTEQFF.

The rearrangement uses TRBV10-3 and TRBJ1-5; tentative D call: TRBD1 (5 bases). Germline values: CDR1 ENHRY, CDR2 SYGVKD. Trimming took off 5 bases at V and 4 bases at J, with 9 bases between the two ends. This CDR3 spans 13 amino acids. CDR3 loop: CAISRDGNQPQHF. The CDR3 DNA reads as TGTGCCATCAGTCGGGACGGGAATCAGCCCCAGCATTTT.

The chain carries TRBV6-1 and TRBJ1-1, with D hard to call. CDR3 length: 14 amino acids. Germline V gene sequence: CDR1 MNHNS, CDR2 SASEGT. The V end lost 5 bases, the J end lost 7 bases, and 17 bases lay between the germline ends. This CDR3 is CASSPGNVGIEAFF. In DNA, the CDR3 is TGTGCCAGCAGTCCTGGAAACGTGGGGATTGAAGCTTTCTTT.

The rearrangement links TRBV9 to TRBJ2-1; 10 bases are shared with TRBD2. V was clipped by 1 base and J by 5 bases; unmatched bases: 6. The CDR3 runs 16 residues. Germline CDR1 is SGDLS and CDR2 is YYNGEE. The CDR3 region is CASSVLSGGANNEQFF. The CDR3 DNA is TGTGCCAGCAGCGTACTAAGCGGGGGGGCAAACAATGAGCAGTTCTTC.

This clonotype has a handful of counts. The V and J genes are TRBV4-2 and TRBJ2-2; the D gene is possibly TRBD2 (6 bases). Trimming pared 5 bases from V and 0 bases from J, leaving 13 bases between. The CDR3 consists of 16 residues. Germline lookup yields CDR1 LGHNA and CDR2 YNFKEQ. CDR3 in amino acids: CASSFRTTTNTGELFF. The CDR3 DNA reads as TGTGCCAGCAGCTTCCGGACTACGACGAACACCGGGGAGCTGTTTTTT.

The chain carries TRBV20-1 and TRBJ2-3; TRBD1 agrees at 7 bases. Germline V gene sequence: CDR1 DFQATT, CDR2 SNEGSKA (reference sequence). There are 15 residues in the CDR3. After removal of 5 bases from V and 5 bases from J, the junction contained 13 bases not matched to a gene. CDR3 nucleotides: TGCAGTGCTGCCGTGACAGGGTACGAGGGAGATACGCAGTATTTT. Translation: CSAAVTGYEGDTQYF.

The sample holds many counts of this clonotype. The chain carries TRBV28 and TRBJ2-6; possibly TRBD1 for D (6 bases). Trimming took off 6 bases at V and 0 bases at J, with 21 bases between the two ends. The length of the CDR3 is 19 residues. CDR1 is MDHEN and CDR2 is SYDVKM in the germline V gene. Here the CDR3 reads CASRGAWPKNLSGANVLTF. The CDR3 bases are TGTGCCAGCAGGGGGGCCTGGCCCAAGAACCTCTCTGGGGCCAACGTCCTGACTTTC. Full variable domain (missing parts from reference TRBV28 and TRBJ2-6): DVKVTQSSRYLVKRTGEKVFLECVQDMDHENMFWYRQDPGLGLRLIYFSYDVKMKEKGDIPEGYSVSREKKERFSLILESASTNQTSMYLCASRGAWPKNLSGANVLTFGAGSRLTVL.

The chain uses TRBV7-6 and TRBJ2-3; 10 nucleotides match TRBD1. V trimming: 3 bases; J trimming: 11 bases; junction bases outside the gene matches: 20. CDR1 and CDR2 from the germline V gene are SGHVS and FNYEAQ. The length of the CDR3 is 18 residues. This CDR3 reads CASSFQPRGTGVRPRQYF. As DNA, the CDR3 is TGTGCCAGCAGCTTCCAACCCCGCGGGACAGGGGTCCGGCCGAGGCAGTATTTT.

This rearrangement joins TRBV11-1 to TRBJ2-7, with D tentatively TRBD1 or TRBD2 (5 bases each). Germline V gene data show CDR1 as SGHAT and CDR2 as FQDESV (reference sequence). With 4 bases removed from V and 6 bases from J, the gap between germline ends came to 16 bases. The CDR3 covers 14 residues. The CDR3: CASSYTGTAIEQYF. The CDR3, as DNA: TGTGCCAGCAGCTACACCGGGACGGCGATCGAGCAGTACTTC.

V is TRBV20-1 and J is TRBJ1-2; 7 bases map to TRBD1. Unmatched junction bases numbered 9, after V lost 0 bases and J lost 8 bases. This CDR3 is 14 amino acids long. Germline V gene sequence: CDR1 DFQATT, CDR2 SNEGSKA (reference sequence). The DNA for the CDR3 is TGCAGTGCTAGAGACCCGGCCGGAGGGGGCGGCTACACCTTC. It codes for CSARDPAGGGGYTF.

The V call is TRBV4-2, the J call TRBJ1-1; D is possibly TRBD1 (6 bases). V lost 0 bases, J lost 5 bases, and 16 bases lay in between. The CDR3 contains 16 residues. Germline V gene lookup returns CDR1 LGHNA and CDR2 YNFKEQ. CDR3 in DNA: TGTGCCAGCAGCCAAGAGGGAACCAGGGGTAGGACTGAAGCTTTCTTT. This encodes CASSQEGTRGRTEAFF.

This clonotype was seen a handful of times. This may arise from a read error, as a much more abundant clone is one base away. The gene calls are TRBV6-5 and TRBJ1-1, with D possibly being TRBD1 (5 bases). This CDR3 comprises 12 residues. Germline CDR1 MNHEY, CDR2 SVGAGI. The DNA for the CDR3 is TGTGCCAGCAGTACCGGGGCCACTGGAGCTTTCTTT. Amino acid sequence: CASSTGATGAFF.

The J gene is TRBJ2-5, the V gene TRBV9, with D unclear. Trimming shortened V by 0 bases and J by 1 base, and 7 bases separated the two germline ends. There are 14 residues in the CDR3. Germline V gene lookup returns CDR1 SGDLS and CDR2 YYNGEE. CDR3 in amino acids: CASSVGPIQETQYF. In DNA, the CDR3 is TGTGCCAGCAGCGTAGGTCCTATCCAAGAGACCCAGTACTTC.

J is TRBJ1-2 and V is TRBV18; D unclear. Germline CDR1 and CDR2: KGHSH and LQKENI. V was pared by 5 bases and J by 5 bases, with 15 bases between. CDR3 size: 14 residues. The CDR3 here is CASSAQTGWYGYTF. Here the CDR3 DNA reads TGTGCCAGCTCAGCACAGACCGGCTGGTATGGCTACACCTTC.

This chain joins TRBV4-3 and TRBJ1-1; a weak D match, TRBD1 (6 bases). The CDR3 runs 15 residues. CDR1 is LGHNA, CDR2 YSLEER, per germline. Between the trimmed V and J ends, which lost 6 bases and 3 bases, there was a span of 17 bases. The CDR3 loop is CASSEGVGRDTEAFF. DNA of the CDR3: TGCGCCAGCAGTGAGGGGGTGGGCAGGGACACTGAAGCTTTCTTT.

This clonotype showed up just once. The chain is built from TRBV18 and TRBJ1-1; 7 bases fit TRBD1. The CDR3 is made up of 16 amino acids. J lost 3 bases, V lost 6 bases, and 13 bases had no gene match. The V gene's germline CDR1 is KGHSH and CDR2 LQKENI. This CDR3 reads CASSPQSTGTDTEAFF. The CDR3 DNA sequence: TGTGCCAGCTCCCCCCAAAGCACCGGGACAGACACTGAAGCTTTCTTT.